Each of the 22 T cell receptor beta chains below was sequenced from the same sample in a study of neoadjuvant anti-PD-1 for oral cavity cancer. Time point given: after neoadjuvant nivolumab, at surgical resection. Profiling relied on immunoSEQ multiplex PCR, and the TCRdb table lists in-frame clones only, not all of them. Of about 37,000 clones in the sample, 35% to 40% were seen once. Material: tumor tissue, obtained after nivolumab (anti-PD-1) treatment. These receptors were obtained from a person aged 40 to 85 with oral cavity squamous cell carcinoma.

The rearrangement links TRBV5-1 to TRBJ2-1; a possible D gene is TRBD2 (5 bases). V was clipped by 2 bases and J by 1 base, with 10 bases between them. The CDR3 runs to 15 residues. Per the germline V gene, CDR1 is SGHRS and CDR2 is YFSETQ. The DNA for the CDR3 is TGCGCCAGCAGCTTCCAGCGGACGTCCTACAATGAGCAGTTCTTC. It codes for CASSFQRTSYNEQFF.

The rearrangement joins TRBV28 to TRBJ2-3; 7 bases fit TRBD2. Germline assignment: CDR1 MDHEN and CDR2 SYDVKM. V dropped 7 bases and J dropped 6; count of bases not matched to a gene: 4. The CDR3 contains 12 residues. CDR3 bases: TGTGCCAGCACCGCCGGGGGGGATACGCAGTATTTT. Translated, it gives CASTAGGDTQYF.

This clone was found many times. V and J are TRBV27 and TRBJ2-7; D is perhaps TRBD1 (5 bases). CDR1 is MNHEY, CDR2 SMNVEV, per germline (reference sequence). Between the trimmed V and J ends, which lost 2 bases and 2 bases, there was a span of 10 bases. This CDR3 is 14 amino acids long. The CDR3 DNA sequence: TGTGCCAGCAGTTTAAACTGGGGCACCTACGAGCAGTACTTC. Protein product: CASSLNWGTYEQYF.

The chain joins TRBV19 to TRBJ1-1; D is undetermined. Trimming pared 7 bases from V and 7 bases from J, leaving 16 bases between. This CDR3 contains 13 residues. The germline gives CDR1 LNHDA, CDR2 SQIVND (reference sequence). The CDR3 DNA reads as TGTGCCAGTATCCCATGGTCGGGATATGAAGCTTTCTTT. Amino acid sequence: CASIPWSGYEAFF.

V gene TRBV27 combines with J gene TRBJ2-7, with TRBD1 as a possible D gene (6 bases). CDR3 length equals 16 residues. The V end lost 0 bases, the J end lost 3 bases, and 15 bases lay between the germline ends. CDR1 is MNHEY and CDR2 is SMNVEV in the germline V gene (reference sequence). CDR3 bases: TGTGCCAGCAGTTTATCGACCGGGACACGAAACTACGAGCAGTACTTC. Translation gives CASSLSTGTRNYEQYF.

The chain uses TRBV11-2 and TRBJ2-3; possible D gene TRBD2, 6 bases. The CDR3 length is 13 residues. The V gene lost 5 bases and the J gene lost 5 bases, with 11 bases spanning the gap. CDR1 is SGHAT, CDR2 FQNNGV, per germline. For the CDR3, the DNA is TGTGCCAGCAGCACGACGGAGGGAGATACGCAGTATTTT. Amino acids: CASSTTEGDTQYF.

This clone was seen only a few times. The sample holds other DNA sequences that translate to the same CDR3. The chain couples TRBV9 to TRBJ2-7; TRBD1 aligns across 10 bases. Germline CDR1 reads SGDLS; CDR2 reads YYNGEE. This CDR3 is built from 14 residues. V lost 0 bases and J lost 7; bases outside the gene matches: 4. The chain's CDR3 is CASSVGQGAREQYF. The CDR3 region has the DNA TGTGCCAGCAGCGTAGGACAGGGGGCGCGGGAGCAGTACTTC.

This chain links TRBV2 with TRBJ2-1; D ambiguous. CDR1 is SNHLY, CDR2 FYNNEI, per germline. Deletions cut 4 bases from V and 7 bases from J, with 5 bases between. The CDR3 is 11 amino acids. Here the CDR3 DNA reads TGTGCCAGCAGTGGTTATAATGAGCAGTTCTTC. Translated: CASSGYNEQFF.

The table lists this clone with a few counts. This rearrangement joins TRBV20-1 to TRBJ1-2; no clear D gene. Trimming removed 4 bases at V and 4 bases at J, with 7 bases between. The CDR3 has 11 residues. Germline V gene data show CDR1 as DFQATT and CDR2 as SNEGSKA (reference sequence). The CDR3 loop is CSATDLYGYTF. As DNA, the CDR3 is TGCAGTGCTACGGACCTCTATGGCTACACCTTC.

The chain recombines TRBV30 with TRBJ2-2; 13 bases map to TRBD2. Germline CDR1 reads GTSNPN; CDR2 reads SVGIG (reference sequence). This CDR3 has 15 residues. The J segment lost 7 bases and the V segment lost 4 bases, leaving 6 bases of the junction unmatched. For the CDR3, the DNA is TGTGCCTGGAAGACTAGCGGGAGGTCCCACGGGGAGCTGTTTTTT. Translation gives CAWKTSGRSHGELFF.

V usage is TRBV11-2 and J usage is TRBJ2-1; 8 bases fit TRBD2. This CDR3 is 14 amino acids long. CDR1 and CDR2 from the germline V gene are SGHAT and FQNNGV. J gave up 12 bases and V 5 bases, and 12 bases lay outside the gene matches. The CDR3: CASSPPGRALGQFF. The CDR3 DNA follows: TGTGCCAGCAGCCCCCCCGGGAGGGCGCTGGGGCAGTTCTTC.

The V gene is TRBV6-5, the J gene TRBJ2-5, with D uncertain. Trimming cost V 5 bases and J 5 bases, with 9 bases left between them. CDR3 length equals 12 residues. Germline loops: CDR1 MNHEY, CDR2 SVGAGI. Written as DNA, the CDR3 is TGTGCCAGCAGTAACGGGTGGGAGACCCAGTACTTC. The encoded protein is CASSNGWETQYF.

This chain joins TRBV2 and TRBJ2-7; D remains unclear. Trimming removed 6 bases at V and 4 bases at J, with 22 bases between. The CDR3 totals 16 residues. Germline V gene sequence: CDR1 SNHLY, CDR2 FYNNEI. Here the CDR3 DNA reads TGTGCCAGCAGCTACGCCCGCTTCAAGATGCCGTACGAGCAGTACTTC. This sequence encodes CASSYARFKMPYEQYF.

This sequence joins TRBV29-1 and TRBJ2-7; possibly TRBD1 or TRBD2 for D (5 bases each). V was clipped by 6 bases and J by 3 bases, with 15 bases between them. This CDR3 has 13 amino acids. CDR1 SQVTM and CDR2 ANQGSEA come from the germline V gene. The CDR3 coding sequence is TGCAGCGTCGGGGCGTCCCGGGGCTACGAGCAGTACTTC. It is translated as CSVGASRGYEQYF.

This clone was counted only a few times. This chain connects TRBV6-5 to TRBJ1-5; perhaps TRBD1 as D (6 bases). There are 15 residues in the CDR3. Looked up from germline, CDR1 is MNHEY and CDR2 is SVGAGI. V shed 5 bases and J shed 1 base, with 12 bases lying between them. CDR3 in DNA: TGTGCCAGCAGTCGATCCCAGGGGAGCAATCAGCCCCAGCATTTT. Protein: CASSRSQGSNQPQHF.

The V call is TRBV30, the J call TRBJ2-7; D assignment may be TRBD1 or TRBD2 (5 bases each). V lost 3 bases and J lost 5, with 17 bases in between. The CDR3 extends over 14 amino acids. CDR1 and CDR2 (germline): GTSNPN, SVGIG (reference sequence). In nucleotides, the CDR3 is TGTGCCTGGAGCCGGGGCCAGGGTTCCAACGAGCAGTACTTC. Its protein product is CAWSRGQGSNEQYF.

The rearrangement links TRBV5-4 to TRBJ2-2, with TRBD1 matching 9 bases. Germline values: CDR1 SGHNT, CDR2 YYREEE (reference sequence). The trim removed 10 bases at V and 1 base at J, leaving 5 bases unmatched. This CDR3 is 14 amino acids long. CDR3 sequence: CAASGQGNTGELFF. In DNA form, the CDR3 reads TGTGCCGCCTCGGGACAGGGGAACACCGGGGAGCTGTTTTTT.

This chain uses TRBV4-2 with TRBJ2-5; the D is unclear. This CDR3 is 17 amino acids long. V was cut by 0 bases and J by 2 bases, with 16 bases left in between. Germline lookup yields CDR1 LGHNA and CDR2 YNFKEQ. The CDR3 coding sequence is TGTGCCAGCAGCCAAGAAGTTTTAGGGCAAAGACAAGAGACCCAGTACTTC. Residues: CASSQEVLGQRQETQYF.

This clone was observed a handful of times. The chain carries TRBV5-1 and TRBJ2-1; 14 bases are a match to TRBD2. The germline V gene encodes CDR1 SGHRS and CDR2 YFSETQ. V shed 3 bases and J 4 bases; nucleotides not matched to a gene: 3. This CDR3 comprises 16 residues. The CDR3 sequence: CASSSGLAGGYNEQFF. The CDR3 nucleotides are TGCGCCAGCAGCTCAGGACTAGCGGGGGGTTACAATGAGCAGTTCTTC.

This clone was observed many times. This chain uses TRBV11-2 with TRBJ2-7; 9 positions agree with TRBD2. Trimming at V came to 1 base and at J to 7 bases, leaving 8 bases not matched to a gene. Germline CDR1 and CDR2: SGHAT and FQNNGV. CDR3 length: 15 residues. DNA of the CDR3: TGTGCCAGCAGCTTAGGGTCAGCGGGAGGTCGGGAGCAGTACTTC. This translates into CASSLGSAGGREQYF.

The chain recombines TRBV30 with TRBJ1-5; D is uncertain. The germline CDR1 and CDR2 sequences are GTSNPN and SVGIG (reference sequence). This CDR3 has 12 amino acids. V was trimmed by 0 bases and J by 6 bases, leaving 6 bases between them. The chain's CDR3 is CAWSVGSQPQHF. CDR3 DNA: TGTGCCTGGAGTGTGGGGAGTCAGCCCCAGCATTTT.

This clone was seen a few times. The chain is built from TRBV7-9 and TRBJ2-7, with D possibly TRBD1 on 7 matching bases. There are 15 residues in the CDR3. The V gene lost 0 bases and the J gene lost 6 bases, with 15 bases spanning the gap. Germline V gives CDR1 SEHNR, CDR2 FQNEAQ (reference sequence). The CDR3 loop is CASSLATWQGGEQYF. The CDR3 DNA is TGTGCCAGCAGCTTAGCGACGTGGCAGGGGGGCGAGCAGTACTTC.